This T cell receptor (beta chain) was identified during a study of T cell changes during pregnancy in multiple sclerosis. The data were produced by immunoSEQ multiplex PCR, yet TCRdb's version contains in-frame clones alone and is incomplete. The sample yields some 70,000 clones, about 88% seen once. Germline V gene lookup returns CDR1 MNHNS and CDR2 SASEGT. Trimming pared 6 bases from V and 7 bases from J, leaving 13 bases between. The CDR3 contains 13 residues. This sequence joins TRBV6-1 and TRBJ1-5; tentative D call: TRBD1 (6 bases). The sample was peripheral blood, taken before pregnancy. The clonotype originates from a female donor with multiple sclerosis, enrolled in a pregnancy study. CDR3 protein: CASSRDMRQPQHF. DNA for the CDR3: TGTGCCAGCAGCCGGGACATGAGGCAGCCCCAGCATTTT.